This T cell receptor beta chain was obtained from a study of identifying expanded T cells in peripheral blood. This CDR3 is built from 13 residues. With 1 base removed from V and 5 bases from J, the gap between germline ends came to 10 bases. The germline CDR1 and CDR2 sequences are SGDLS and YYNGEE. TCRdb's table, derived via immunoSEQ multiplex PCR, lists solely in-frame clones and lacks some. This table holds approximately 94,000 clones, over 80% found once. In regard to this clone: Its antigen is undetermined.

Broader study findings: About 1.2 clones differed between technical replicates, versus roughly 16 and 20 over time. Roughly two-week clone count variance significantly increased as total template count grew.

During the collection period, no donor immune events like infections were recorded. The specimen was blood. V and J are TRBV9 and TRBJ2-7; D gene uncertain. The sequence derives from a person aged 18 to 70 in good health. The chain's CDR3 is CASSVYPTNEQYF. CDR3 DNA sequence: TGTGCCAGCAGCGTATATCCCACTAACGAGCAGTACTTC.